This T cell receptor (beta chain) was identified during a study of T cell changes during pregnancy in multiple sclerosis. Germline V gene data show CDR1 as SGHKS and CDR2 as YYEKEE (reference sequence). This CDR3 is 16 amino acids long. V shed 3 bases and J 6 bases; nucleotides not matched to a gene: 11. Using immunoSEQ multiplex PCR, the repertoire was profiled, and TCRdb retains in-frame clones only, with some absent. The table shows fewer than 95,000 clones, with almost 95% occurring only once. Sequencing was performed on peripheral blood, taken in the third trimester of pregnancy. The chain carries TRBV5-5 and TRBJ2-1, with 8 bases identical to TRBD2. The clonotype originates from a female donor with multiple sclerosis, enrolled in a pregnancy study. For the CDR3, the DNA is TGTGCCAGCAGCTCCGCGGGAGGTCGTCTTTCCAATGAGCAGTTCTTC. This sequence encodes CASSSAGGRLSNEQFF.